The 28 T cell receptor beta chains below all came from one sample that was sequenced in a study of T-cell reconstitution after alpha-beta-depleted transplantation in children. No antigen has been assigned to these receptors. The library targeted TCRbeta and was prepared with unique molecular identifiers. TCRdb re-called the PCR reads with MiXCR, one entry per CDR3 protein. This repertoire shows some 300,000 distinct CDR3 sequences, 6% to 10% found once; its top ten account for 9.1%. Study-level results: One year post-transplant, T-cell counts and diversity were largely derived from T cells produced anew.

Material: peripheral blood, obtained 360 days after TCRalphabeta/CD19-depleted stem cell transplant. The receptors were sampled from a female patient aged 2-15 years who had a stem cell transplant for Fanconi anemia, so the T cells may come from the graft donor.

CDR3 bases: TGCGCCAGCAGCTTGGACGGGAGCGGCTACGAGCAGTACTTC. Protein product: CASSLDGSGYEQYF. This chain uses TRBV5-1 with TRBJ2-7, with a tentative D call TRBD2 (6 bases). CDR3 length equals 14 residues. V shed 0 bases and J shed 3 bases, with 10 bases lying between them. Looked up from germline, CDR1 is SGHRS and CDR2 is YFSETQ.

In its sample, this clonotype was seen many times. This sequence joins TRBV4-3 and TRBJ1-2, with 8 nucleotides matching TRBD1. The CDR3 has 15 residues. V lost 3 bases, J lost 6 bases, and 9 bases stayed unmatched. The germline V gene has CDR1 LGHNA and CDR2 YSLEER. CDR3 amino acids: CASSHDGQGWNGYTF. The CDR3 nucleotides read TGCGCCAGCAGCCACGACGGACAGGGATGGAATGGCTACACCTTC.

This clonotype has ten or more counts. The chain carries TRBV12-3 or TRBV12-4 and TRBJ2-1, with D perhaps matching TRBD2 (6 bases). This CDR3 is 13 amino acids long. Trimming shortened V by 5 bases and J by 3 bases, and 8 bases separated the two germline ends. This CDR3 reads CASSPAGYNEQFF. The CDR3 coding sequence is TGTGCCAGCAGTCCAGCGGGCTACAATGAGCAGTTCTTC.

The chain combines TRBV20-1 with TRBJ1-2, with D possibly being TRBD1 (6 bases). This CDR3 spans 15 amino acids. The ends were cut back, 2 bases at V and 4 bases at J, with 17 bases in the middle. The germline gives CDR1 DFQATT, CDR2 SNEGSKA (reference sequence). The CDR3 DNA sequence: TGCAGTGCTAGATCCGGGGGCAGGGTGACCTATGGCTACACCTTC. It codes for CSARSGGRVTYGYTF.

This clonotype was seen at least ten times. The chain recombines TRBV7-6 with TRBJ2-1; the D call may be TRBD1 or TRBD2 (6 bases each). V dropped 5 bases and J dropped 5 bases, with 16 bases sitting between them. The CDR3 has 15 amino acids. Per the germline V gene, CDR1 is SGHVS and CDR2 is FNYEAQ. Here the CDR3 DNA reads TGTGCCAGCAGCCGCGGGGCAGGGGTTCACAATGAGCAGTTCTTC. As protein: CASSRGAGVHNEQFF.

The chain is built from TRBV6-5 and TRBJ2-1; no firm D call. Germline loops: CDR1 MNHEY, CDR2 SVGAGI. The V end lost 2 bases, the J end lost 0 bases, and 11 bases lay between the germline ends. The CDR3 consists of 16 residues. CDR3 residues: CASSYALSSSYNEQFF. In nucleotides, the CDR3 is TGTGCCAGCAGTTACGCCTTATCGAGCTCCTACAATGAGCAGTTCTTC.

This clonotype was seen many times. V gene TRBV28 combines with J gene TRBJ2-3; 13 nucleotides line up with TRBD2. V dropped 6 bases and J dropped 3; count of bases not matched to a gene: 0. The length of the CDR3 is 14 residues. Germline V gene data show CDR1 as MDHEN and CDR2 as SYDVKM. DNA for the CDR3: TGTGCCAGCAGGGGACTAGCGGGGACAGATACGCAGTATTTT. Translating gives CASRGLAGTDTQYF.

The chain recombines TRBV20-1 with TRBJ2-1; 11 bases line up with TRBD1. Germline lookup yields CDR1 DFQATT and CDR2 SNEGSKA (reference sequence). This CDR3 contains 15 residues. Trimming cost V 0 bases and J 4 bases; bases outside gene matches: 2. For the CDR3, the DNA is TGCAGTGCTAGAGAAGGGACAGGGGGTTACAATGAGCAGTTCTTC. Its protein product is CSAREGTGGYNEQFF.

This clonotype was found a few times. The rearrangement uses TRBV6-1 and TRBJ1-1; 7 bases agree with TRBD1. J was trimmed by 4 bases and V by 6 bases; bases with no gene match: 14. CDR1 is MNHNS and CDR2 is SASEGT in the germline V gene. This CDR3 contains 16 residues. CDR3 residues: CASREWRGPSFTEAFF. The CDR3 bases are TGTGCCAGCAGAGAGTGGAGGGGGCCTTCCTTCACTGAAGCTTTCTTT.

This clonotype has at least ten counts. The chain is built from TRBV15 and TRBJ1-1; possible D gene TRBD1, 6 bases. The CDR3 loop spans 15 amino acids. Germline lookup yields CDR1 LNHNV and CDR2 YYDKDF (reference sequence). Deletions cut 3 bases from V and 2 bases from J, with 13 bases between. The CDR3 spells CATSRAQGGNTEAFF. The DNA of the CDR3 is TGTGCCACCAGCAGGGCTCAAGGGGGTAACACTGAAGCTTTCTTT.

The V call is TRBV15, the J call TRBJ1-6; D gene uncertain. The germline V and J ends were trimmed by 6 bases and 4 bases, with 7 bases remaining between them. The germline V gene has CDR1 LNHNV and CDR2 YYDKDF (reference sequence). This CDR3 has 13 amino acids. CDR3 sequence: CATSAQYNSPLHF. The DNA for the CDR3 is TGTGCCACCAGTGCACAGTATAATTCACCCCTCCACTTT.

Many counts were recorded for this clonotype. The chain joins TRBV29-1 to TRBJ1-1; D is ambiguous. Germline V lookup: CDR1 SQVTM, CDR2 ANQGSEA. This CDR3 is 13 amino acids long. Between the trimmed V and J ends, which lost 4 bases and 6 bases, there was a span of 15 bases. The CDR3 protein is CSVVWLLQAEAFF. CDR3 nucleotide sequence: TGCAGCGTTGTATGGCTCCTCCAGGCTGAAGCTTTCTTT.

This clonotype was picked up many times. The chain uses TRBV27 and TRBJ2-1, with 8 positions matching TRBD2. The CDR3 extends over 13 amino acids. With V trimmed by 7 bases and J by 7 bases, 6 bases remained unmatched. From germline, CDR1 is MNHEY and CDR2 SMNVEV (reference sequence). CDR3: CASTPGGVNEQFF. The CDR3 nucleotides are TGTGCCAGCACCCCGGGAGGGGTAAATGAGCAGTTCTTC.

V is TRBV7-9 and J is TRBJ2-3, with D tentatively TRBD2 (6 bases). Germline CDR1 SEHNR, CDR2 FQNEAQ (reference sequence). The CDR3 spans 16 residues. The V end lost 5 bases, the J end lost 3 bases, and 18 bases lay between the germline ends. CDR3 sequence: CASSGEANPPTDTQYF. CDR3 DNA: TGTGCCAGCAGCGGGGAGGCCAACCCCCCGACAGATACGCAGTATTTT. The full variable domain, completed using reference TRBV7-9 and TRBJ2-3, is DTGVSQNPRHKITKRGQNVTFRCDPISEHNRLYWYRQTLGQGPEFLTYFQNEAQLEKSRLLSDRFSAERPKGSFSTLEIQRTEQGDSAMYLCASSGEANPPTDTQYFGPGTRLTVL.

The chain is built from TRBV10-1 and TRBJ2-3; D gene ambiguous. The CDR3 sequence is 14 residues long. Trimming left V 2 bases short and J 1 base short, with 7 bases between. CDR1 and CDR2 from the germline V gene are WNHNN and SYGVQD (reference sequence). The CDR3 spells CASSEPGRTDTQYF. The CDR3 nucleotides read TGCGCCAGCAGTGAGCCAGGCCGCACAGATACGCAGTATTTT.

In its sample, this clonotype was seen many times. The CDR3 DNA is TGTGCCAGCAGCCAAGAACGACAGGTGGGCTACGAGCAGTACTTC. Its protein is CASSQERQVGYEQYF. The V gene is TRBV3-1, the J gene TRBJ2-7; the D gene is possibly TRBD1 (6 bases). Germline V gene lookup returns CDR1 LGHDT and CDR2 YNNKEL (reference sequence). This CDR3 region has 15 residues. V dropped 0 bases and J dropped 3 bases, with 12 bases sitting between them.

CDR3 nucleotides: TGTGCCAGCCTTTGGGGCCTTGGAAACACCATATATTTT. Translation: CASLWGLGNTIYF. The chain couples TRBV7-2 to TRBJ1-3; D might be TRBD1 (5 bases). The CDR3 runs 13 residues. Trimming left V 8 bases short and J 3 bases short, with 11 bases between. CDR1 and CDR2 (germline): SGHTA, FQGNSA.

There are many counts of this clonotype. This chain uses TRBV20-1 with TRBJ2-3; perhaps TRBD2 as D (7 bases). From germline, CDR1 is DFQATT and CDR2 SNEGSKA (reference sequence). Deletions cut 6 bases from V and 6 bases from J, with 25 bases between. This CDR3 spans 16 amino acids. CDR3: CSASGGRQGRADTQYF. The CDR3, as DNA: TGCAGTGCATCGGGTGGGAGGCAGGGGAGGGCTGATACGCAGTATTTT.

The J gene is TRBJ1-6, the V gene TRBV7-2, with 7 positions matching TRBD1. The CDR3 length is 15 residues. With V trimmed by 6 bases and J by 8 bases, 10 bases remained unmatched. In germline, CDR1 is SGHTA, CDR2 FQGNSA. The CDR3 DNA follows: TGTGCCAGCAGGGACCAACAGGGGCTTGATTCACCCCTCCACTTT. Amino acid sequence: CASRDQQGLDSPLHF. Looking up the rest from reference TRBV7-2 and TRBJ1-6 gives the full variable domain: GAGVSQSPSNKVTEKGKDVELRCDPISGHTALYWYRQSLGQGLEFLIYFQGNSAPDKSGLPSDRFSAERTGGSVSTLTIQRTQQEDSAVYLCASRDQQGLDSPLHFGNGTRLTVT.

This sequence joins TRBV5-1 and TRBJ2-3, with D hard to call. Germline lookup yields CDR1 SGHRS and CDR2 YFSETQ. CDR3 length: 15 residues. V lost 4 bases and J 2 bases, leaving 14 bases between the germline ends. This CDR3 reads CASSLKTDYTDTQYF. CDR3 nucleotides: TGCGCCAGCAGCCTAAAGACGGATTACACAGATACGCAGTATTTT.

The chain joins TRBV12-3 or TRBV12-4 to TRBJ1-5, with 8 nucleotides matching TRBD1. This CDR3 contains 15 residues. Germline trimming cut 5 bases from V and 4 bases from J; bases unmatched to any gene: 7. This CDR3 is CASSPGQAPNQPQHF. DNA for the CDR3: TGTGCCAGCAGTCCGGGACAGGCGCCAAATCAGCCCCAGCATTTT.

This clonotype was detected many times. The V call is TRBV29-1, the J call TRBJ2-5; TRBD1 might be the D (6 bases). The CDR3 runs 12 residues. V lost 5 bases, J lost 1 base, and 8 bases lay in between. The germline V gene has CDR1 SQVTM and CDR2 ANQGSEA. The CDR3 is CSVQQGQETQYF. In DNA, the CDR3 is TGCAGCGTTCAACAGGGCCAAGAGACCCAGTACTTC.

Ten or more counts support this clonotype. The rearrangement links TRBV20-1 to TRBJ2-6; 9 bases map to TRBD1. Trimming removed 5 bases from V and 0 bases from J; junction bases left unmatched: 8. The germline V gene has CDR1 DFQATT and CDR2 SNEGSKA (reference sequence). CDR3 length: 17 residues. The CDR3 sequence is CSAARTGAVSGANVLTF. Written as DNA, the CDR3 is TGCAGTGCTGCCCGGACAGGGGCCGTCTCTGGGGCCAACGTCCTGACTTTC.

Many counts were recorded for this clonotype. V is TRBV11-1 and J is TRBJ2-1, with 8 nucleotides matching TRBD2. This CDR3 region has 15 residues. Germline lookup yields CDR1 SGHAT and CDR2 FQDESV (reference sequence). V trimming: 5 bases; J trimming: 3 bases; junction bases outside the gene matches: 6. CDR3 sequence reads: CASSAGTRYYNEQFF. In DNA form, the CDR3 reads TGTGCCAGCAGCGCCGGGACTAGATACTACAATGAGCAGTTCTTC.

The chain has TRBV20-1 and TRBJ2-7, with TRBD2 matching 7 bases. This CDR3 region has 12 residues. Trimming took 6 bases from V and 6 from J; bases not matched to a gene: 8. CDR1 and CDR2 (germline): DFQATT, SNEGSKA (reference sequence). The CDR3 loop reads CSANAGEGEQYF. The CDR3 nucleotides read TGCAGTGCCAACGCTGGGGAGGGCGAGCAGTACTTC.

This clonotype was picked up a small number of times. The rearrangement links TRBV6-1 to TRBJ2-3, with 7 nucleotides matching TRBD2. Germline-derived CDR1 and CDR2 are MNHNS and SASEGT. This CDR3 contains 14 residues. V was pared by 2 bases and J by 4 bases, with 3 bases of the junction left unmatched. The CDR3 DNA reads as TGTGCCAGCAGTGAACGGGGGGTCTCAGATACGCAGTATTTT. As protein: CASSERGVSDTQYF.

This clonotype was seen repeatedly, ten times or more. The V gene is TRBV27, the J gene TRBJ2-1; 13 bases match TRBD2. Per the germline V gene, CDR1 is MNHEY and CDR2 is SMNVEV (reference sequence). The CDR3 is 15 amino acids. Trimming took 5 bases from V and 6 from J; bases not matched to a gene: 4. The CDR3, as DNA: TGTGCCAGCAGTCCCACTAGCGGGGGGGCCAATGAGCAGTTCTTC. It translates to CASSPTSGGANEQFF.

This clonotype was counted at least ten times. The genes are TRBV5-1 and TRBJ2-3; D uncertain. With 2 bases removed from V and 2 bases from J, the gap between germline ends came to 12 bases. CDR1 is SGHRS, CDR2 YFSETQ, per germline. The CDR3 covers 15 residues. The CDR3 loop is CASSLDVLLTDTQYF. The CDR3 DNA reads TGCGCCAGCAGCTTAGACGTCCTACTCACAGATACGCAGTATTTT.